The next 10 T cell receptor beta chains were all read from a single sample in a study of beta chain features in type 1 diabetes. The investigators reverse transcribed all of the isolated RNA, so they sequenced expressed TCRB transcripts. Method: immunoSEQ multiplex PCR; TCRdb's copy keeps in-frame clones and lacks some. Altogether 200,000 to 250,000 clones are present, roughly a tenth being singletons, with the ten largest covering about 1.2%. Sequences were obtained from central memory CD4+ T cells from blood. All receptors derive from a man aged 18 to 29 in good health.

This clone has only a few counts. The chain employs TRBV12-5 and TRBJ2-7; TRBD2 might be the D (6 bases). This CDR3 has 17 residues. Looked up from germline, CDR1 is LGHNT and CDR2 is FRNRAP. V gave up 7 bases and J gave up 0 bases, with 22 bases separating them. The CDR3 loop is CASANPGGDGSSYEQYF. As DNA, the CDR3 is TGTGCTAGTGCCAACCCCGGAGGGGACGGAAGCTCCTACGAGCAGTACTTC.

The chain uses TRBV5-1 and TRBJ2-2; 11 bases line up with TRBD2. The ends lost 4 bases at V and 4 bases at J; junction bases unmatched: 9. The germline V gene encodes CDR1 SGHRS and CDR2 YFSETQ. This CDR3 region has 17 residues. CDR3 nucleotides: TGCGCCAGCAGCGCCACTTTTCTAGCGGGAGGCACCGGGGAGCTGTTTTTT. Its translation: CASSATFLAGGTGELFF.

The chain joins TRBV7-2 to TRBJ2-7; unclear D gene. This CDR3 comprises 12 residues. Per germline, CDR1 SGHTA and CDR2 FQGNSA. V was pared by 5 bases and J by 1 base, with 6 bases between. The CDR3 nucleotides read TGTGCCAGCAGCCACAATTCCTACGAGCAGTACTTC. It is translated as CASSHNSYEQYF.

In its sample, this clone was seen a few times. The chain uses TRBV10-3 and TRBJ2-3; no reliable D call. The CDR3 is made up of 13 amino acids. Deletions cut 9 bases from V and 5 bases from J, with 15 bases between. Germline lookup yields CDR1 ENHRY and CDR2 SYGVKD. CDR3: CAILLESGDTQYF. As DNA, the CDR3 is TGTGCCATACTATTAGAGAGTGGAGATACGCAGTATTTT.

As concerns this clone: At one end the junction does not follow the germline gene, possibly because of a read error. The chain is built from TRBV10-3 and TRBJ2-1, with 9 positions matching TRBD2. Germline CDR1 is ENHRY and CDR2 is SYGVKD. This CDR3 contains 17 residues. The DNA of the CDR3 is TGTGCCAGCAGTGACCAGGGCGGGAGGGGTTCCTACAATGAGCAGTTCTTC. It translates to CASSDQGGRGSYNEQFF.

This clone was seen more than once but under ten times. The chain employs TRBV7-9 and TRBJ2-3; D unresolved. The CDR3 consists of 16 residues. Between the trimmed V and J ends, which lost 5 bases and 1 base, there was a span of 16 bases. Germline lookup yields CDR1 SEHNR and CDR2 FQNEAQ (reference sequence). The CDR3 DNA follows: TGTGCCAGCAGCCGAACAAATGAGCTCCGCACAGATACGCAGTATTTT. It translates to CASSRTNELRTDTQYF.

This clone was detected a few times. The chain combines TRBV19 with TRBJ1-5; perhaps TRBD1 as D (6 bases). The CDR3 has 14 residues. The ends were cut back, 3 bases at V and 7 bases at J, with 13 bases in the middle. Looked up from germline, CDR1 is LNHDA and CDR2 is SQIVND (reference sequence). The CDR3 DNA sequence: TGTGCCAGTAGTATGGGCAGGGGATCACAGCCCCAGCATTTT. The encoded protein is CASSMGRGSQPQHF. Based on the CDR3 plus reference TRBV19 and TRBJ1-5, the full variable domain is DGGITQSPKYLFRKEGQNVTLSCEQNLNHDAMYWYRQDPGQGLRLIYYSQIVNDFQKGDIAEGYSVSREKKESFPLTVTSAQKNPTAFYLCASSMGRGSQPQHFGDGTRLSIL.

This chain connects TRBV5-4 to TRBJ2-7; the match to TRBD1 covers 9 bases. CDR3 size: 13 residues. J was trimmed by 5 bases and V by 3 bases; bases with no gene match: 3. Germline values: CDR1 SGHNT, CDR2 YYREEE (reference sequence). The CDR3 loop is CASSSTGGHEQYF. The DNA for the CDR3 is TGTGCCAGCAGCTCCACAGGGGGCCACGAGCAGTACTTC.

The rearrangement joins TRBV13 to TRBJ2-7; 12 bases match TRBD2. The CDR3 is made up of 16 amino acids. Unmatched junction bases numbered 17, after V lost 8 bases and J lost 9 bases. CDR1 and CDR2 from the germline V gene are PRHDT and FYEKMQ (reference sequence). The CDR3 DNA is TGTGCCAGCTCCCTGGCGCTAGCGGGAGGGCTCTTGAGGCAGTACTTC. The encoded protein is CASSLALAGGLLRQYF. The full variable domain, rest sourced from reference TRBV13 and TRBJ2-7, is AAGVIQSPRHLIKEKRETATLKCYPIPRHDTVYWYQQGPGQDPQFLISFYEKMQSDKGSIPDRFSAQQFSDYHSELNMSSLELGDSALYFCASSLALAGGLLRQYFGPGTRLTVT.

The chain combines TRBV5-4 with TRBJ1-1; D not certain. The CDR3 consists of 16 residues. The germline CDR1 and CDR2 sequences are SGHNT and YYREEE (reference sequence). V lost 1 base, J lost 4 bases, and 17 bases lay in between. In DNA, the CDR3 is TGTGCCAGCAGCTTGCCTGAACGGGGTGATGGCACTGAAGCTTTCTTT. Translated, it gives CASSLPERGDGTEAFF.